This T cell receptor beta chain was sequenced in a study of blood T cells in healthy people across ages. Study-level findings and limits: In older individuals, TCR beta diversity per million T cells was lower, falling roughly linearly with age.

Healthy Caucasian individuals from Russia aged about 6 to 100 were enrolled as donors. This clonotype was seen a handful of times. Its antigen remains unknown. Through a sample-barcoded 5' primer and a J-beta primer mix, a second PCR was run for roughly 7 to 12 cycles. With 12 random nucleotides, a template-switch adaptor tagged each individual cDNA molecule. Via MiXCR, TCRdb re-called the 5' RACE reads, giving one row per CDR3 protein. The sample has some 1.1 million distinct CDR3 sequences, roughly two fifths seen once; the top ten hold around 14%. Trimming left V 7 bases short and J 1 base short, with 14 bases between. The CDR3 contains 15 residues. CDR1 and CDR2 (germline): SNHLY, FYNNEI.

The sequenced sample was blood. The clonotype comes from a young man in good health. This rearrangement joins TRBV2 to TRBJ2-4, with D tentatively TRBD2 (6 bases). The CDR3 loop reads CASTARGGAKNIQYF. The CDR3 bases are TGTGCCAGCACCGCACGGGGAGGTGCCAAAAACATTCAGTACTTC.